The 32 T cell receptor beta chains below were found in one sample sequenced in a study of T cell responses to AZD1222 COVID-19 vaccine. Method: immunoSEQ multiplex PCR; TCRdb's copy keeps in-frame clones and lacks some. The sample records around 110,000 clones, 90% to 95% being singletons. The specimen comprised peripheral blood, sampled on day 0 of AZD1222 vaccination. All receptors derive from an adult in good health.

V gene TRBV27 combines with J gene TRBJ2-7; no definite D call. The length of the CDR3 is 13 residues. In germline, CDR1 is MNHEY, CDR2 SMNVEV (reference sequence). Trimming removed 4 bases from V and 5 bases from J, with 12 bases in between. DNA of the CDR3: TGTGCCAGCAGTTGGTCCAAGTCCAACGAGCAGTACTTC. Translation gives CASSWSKSNEQYF.

The rearrangement uses TRBV5-1 and TRBJ1-1, with D unresolved. This CDR3 comprises 12 residues. CDR1 is SGHRS, CDR2 YFSETQ, per germline. Between the trimmed V and J ends, which lost 2 bases and 2 bases, there was a span of 4 bases. CDR3 DNA sequence: TGCGCCAGCAGCTTACAAAACACTGAAGCTTTCTTT. Its protein is CASSLQNTEAFF.

This clone was seen just once. The chain recombines TRBV7-8 with TRBJ1-1; 9 bases align to TRBD1. Germline lookup yields CDR1 SGHVS and CDR2 FQNEAQ. J lost 4 bases, V lost 6 bases, and 0 bases had no gene match. This CDR3 is 12 amino acids long. CDR3 nucleotides: TGTGCCAGCAGGGGACAGGGCACTGAAGCTTTCTTT. Its protein is CASRGQGTEAFF.

The V call is TRBV29-1, the J call TRBJ2-3; tentatively, D is TRBD2 (5 bases). Trimming stripped 5 bases from V and 8 bases from J, with 17 bases between. The CDR3 sequence is 13 residues long. The germline gives CDR1 SQVTM, CDR2 ANQGSEA. Here the CDR3 DNA reads TGCAGCGTTCCCACCCCTAGCACCGCTACGCAGTATTTT. It codes for CSVPTPSTATQYF.

The J gene is TRBJ1-5, the V gene TRBV3-1 (or the pseudogene TRBV3-2); D is unresolved. The V and J ends lost 1 base and 3 bases respectively, with 10 bases between them. The CDR3 is 15 amino acids. Per the germline V gene, CDR1 is LGHDT and CDR2 is YNNKEL (reference sequence). DNA of the CDR3: TGTGCCAGCAGCCAAGCGGGAATCTACAATCAGCCCCAGCATTTT. Protein product: CASSQAGIYNQPQHF.

The rearrangement links TRBV29-1 to TRBJ2-1; the D gene could be TRBD1 or TRBD2 (5 bases each). The germline gives CDR1 SQVTM, CDR2 ANQGSEA. There are 12 residues in the CDR3. V was cut by 6 bases and J by 10 bases, with 16 bases left in between. DNA for the CDR3: TGCAGCGTGCGTAGGGGAGTACACGAGCAGTTCTTC. Protein sequence: CSVRRGVHEQFF.

This clone was recorded once. The V call is TRBV6-5, the J call TRBJ2-3; TRBD2 matches 9 bases. CDR1 is MNHEY, CDR2 SVGAGI, per germline. CDR3 length: 15 residues. Trimming at V came to 8 bases and at J to 4 bases, leaving 10 bases not matched to a gene. CDR3 in amino acids: CASRNSRGRADTQYF. CDR3 DNA: TGTGCCAGCCGAAACTCCCGCGGGAGGGCAGATACGCAGTATTTT.

This chain links TRBV5-1 with TRBJ1-5; perhaps TRBD1 as D (5 bases). Trimming took off 4 bases at V and 7 bases at J, with 12 bases between the two ends. Germline V gene lookup returns CDR1 SGHRS and CDR2 YFSETQ. This CDR3 spans 13 amino acids. The CDR3 coding sequence is TGCGCCAGCAGCCGGACGGGGCGACAGCCCCAGCATTTT. Its protein is CASSRTGRQPQHF. Using reference TRBV5-1 and TRBJ1-5 for the parts outside the CDR3, the full variable domain is KAGVTQTPRYLIKTRGQQVTLSCSPISGHRSVSWYQQTPGQGLQFLFEYFSETQRNKGNFPGRFSGRQFSNSRSEMNVSTLELGDSALYLCASSRTGRQPQHFGDGTRLSIL.

This clone was detected once. The genes are TRBV27 and TRBJ1-4; D gene unclear. The CDR3 has 14 amino acids. Germline V gene data show CDR1 as MNHEY and CDR2 as SMNVEV (reference sequence). Trimming stripped 1 base from V and 6 bases from J, with 9 bases between. The CDR3 is CASSLFFGYEKLFF. The CDR3 DNA sequence: TGTGCCAGCAGTTTATTTTTTGGGTATGAAAAACTGTTTTTT.

The chain links TRBV7-9 to TRBJ1-5; the D is unclear. Per germline, CDR1 SEHNR and CDR2 FQNEAQ (reference sequence). With 1 base removed from V and 4 bases from J, the gap between germline ends came to 11 bases. This CDR3 has 15 residues. CDR3 bases: TGTGCCAGCAGCTTAGAAGTAGCGGGAAATCAGCCCCAGCATTTT. As protein: CASSLEVAGNQPQHF.

This clone was counted a single time. V gene TRBV19 combines with J gene TRBJ1-1; 9 bases are shared with TRBD1. CDR1 and CDR2 from the germline V gene are LNHDA and SQIVND (reference sequence). The CDR3 contains 13 residues. V gave up 3 bases and J gave up 8 bases; unmatched junction bases: 4. The CDR3 protein is CASSIDGQGEAFF. CDR3 coding DNA: TGTGCCAGTAGTATCGACGGACAGGGGGAAGCTTTCTTT.

The chain uses TRBV5-1 and TRBJ2-3; no definite D call. Germline values: CDR1 SGHRS, CDR2 YFSETQ. V lost 0 bases and J lost 2, with 10 bases in between. This CDR3 has 15 residues. CDR3 in amino acids: CASSLAVRLTDTQYF. CDR3 nucleotide sequence: TGCGCCAGCAGCTTGGCGGTCAGACTCACAGATACGCAGTATTTT.

The V call is TRBV2, the J call TRBJ1-5; D is unresolved. Germline assignment: CDR1 SNHLY and CDR2 FYNNEI. The V and J ends lost 6 bases and 3 bases respectively, with 12 bases between them. The CDR3 runs to 14 residues. This chain's CDR3 is CASRRESNNQPQHF. The CDR3 DNA reads as TGTGCCAGCAGGAGGGAATCTAACAATCAGCCCCAGCATTTT.

The CDR3 bases are TGTGCCACCAAACCGGACAGGGTAACTGCCTACGAGCAGTACTTC. Amino acids: CATKPDRVTAYEQYF. The V gene is TRBV6-5, the J gene TRBJ2-7; 8 bases fit TRBD1. Germline lookup yields CDR1 MNHEY and CDR2 SVGAGI. V shed 10 bases, J shed 2 bases, and the junction held 13 bases outside the gene matches. The CDR3 is 15 residues long.

The V call is TRBV30, the J call TRBJ1-6; a possible D gene is TRBD1 (6 bases). Germline CDR1 and CDR2: GTSNPN and SVGIG (reference sequence). V dropped 4 bases and J dropped 1 base, with 14 bases sitting between them. The length of the CDR3 is 16 residues. CDR3 region: CAWTTFTGSYNSPLHF. Here the CDR3 DNA reads TGTGCCTGGACTACTTTTACAGGGTCCTATAATTCACCCCTCCACTTT.

V usage is TRBV15 and J usage is TRBJ2-1; 10 nucleotides line up with TRBD2. J gave up 5 bases and V 9 bases, and 13 bases lay outside the gene matches. CDR1 is LNHNV, CDR2 YYDKDF, per germline (reference sequence). This CDR3 has 16 residues. The CDR3 loop reads CATRTSGPPRDNEQFF. The CDR3 DNA follows: TGTGCCACGCGGACTAGCGGTCCCCCGCGGGACAATGAGCAGTTCTTC. The variable domain in full, completed from reference TRBV15 and TRBJ2-1, reads DAMVIQNPRYQVTQFGKPVTLSCSQTLNHNVMYWYQQKSSQAPKLLFHYYDKDFNNEADTPDNFQSRRPNTSFCFLDIRSPGLGDTAMYLCATRTSGPPRDNEQFFGPGTRLTVL.

Worth noting for this clone: Sequence at one end of the junction differs from germline and may be a read error. V and J are TRBV24-1 and TRBJ2-1; the D gene is possibly TRBD2 (6 bases). This CDR3 has 10 amino acids. The germline V gene encodes CDR1 KGHDR and CDR2 SFDVKD. Here the CDR3 reads CATGGARLVF. The DNA for the CDR3 is TGTGCCACCGGCGGGGCTAGGCTCGTCTTC.

This chain links TRBV19 with TRBJ1-6; D is unclear. V was pared by 2 bases and J by 8 bases, with 16 bases between. Germline CDR1 reads LNHDA; CDR2 reads SQIVND (reference sequence). This CDR3 spans 16 amino acids. This CDR3 is CASSINGVSSHSPLHF. Written as DNA, the CDR3 is TGTGCCAGTAGTATAAATGGGGTCAGTTCACATTCACCCCTCCACTTT.

The chain links TRBV7-9 to TRBJ2-7; 11 nucleotides align to TRBD2. With 8 bases clipped from V and 7 bases from J, the junction kept 16 bases outside the gene matches. This CDR3 spans 16 amino acids. Germline loops: CDR1 SEHNR, CDR2 FQNEAQ (reference sequence). CDR3 loop: CASVNSGRAPANEQYF. Here the CDR3 DNA reads TGTGCCAGCGTTAATAGCGGGAGGGCCCCCGCCAATGAGCAGTACTTC.

The genes are TRBV5-6 and TRBJ2-5, with 12 bases identical to TRBD2. CDR1 and CDR2 from the germline V gene are SGHDT and YYEEEE. V was pared by 2 bases and J by 3 bases, with 2 bases of the junction left unmatched. The CDR3 contains 15 residues. The CDR3 reads CASSFRLAGEETQYF. DNA of the CDR3: TGTGCCAGCAGCTTTCGACTAGCGGGAGAAGAGACCCAGTACTTC.

V is TRBV19 and J is TRBJ1-6; D is uncertain. This CDR3 comprises 18 residues. The V gene lost 4 bases and the J gene lost 0 bases, with 16 bases spanning the gap. Germline CDR1 is LNHDA and CDR2 is SQIVND (reference sequence). CDR3 nucleotide sequence: TGTGCCAGTAGTACCGACTCTTCCAAGAGCTCCTATAATTCACCCCTCCACTTT. As protein: CASSTDSSKSSYNSPLHF.

CDR3 sequence: CASSSPPGGRGQGSPLHF. The CDR3 coding sequence is TGTGCCAGCAGTTCCCCCCCTGGCGGTAGGGGGCAGGGGTCACCCCTCCACTTT. The chain recombines TRBV28 with TRBJ1-6, with 7 bases lining up with TRBD1. With V trimmed by 4 bases and J by 10 bases, 19 bases remained unmatched. This CDR3 spans 18 amino acids. CDR1 and CDR2 (germline): MDHEN, SYDVKM.

This rearrangement joins TRBV27 to TRBJ1-2, with D hard to call. Germline V gives CDR1 MNHEY, CDR2 SMNVEV (reference sequence). Trimming removed 3 bases at V and 2 bases at J, with 7 bases between. There are 13 residues in the CDR3. CDR3 region: CASSFSGNYGYTF. Here the CDR3 DNA reads TGTGCCAGCAGTTTCAGCGGGAACTATGGCTACACCTTC.

The CDR3 spells CASSYTGARREQFF. The CDR3 region has the DNA TGTGCCAGCAGCTATACAGGGGCCCGTCGGGAGCAGTTCTTC. This sequence joins TRBV5-8 and TRBJ2-1; TRBD1 agrees at 7 bases. The trim removed 3 bases at V and 10 bases at J, leaving 10 bases unmatched. Germline CDR1 reads SGHTS; CDR2 reads YDEGEE. The CDR3 has 14 residues.

This chain links TRBV4-2 with TRBJ2-1; D is possibly TRBD2 (7 bases). The CDR3 has 17 amino acids. The germline V gene has CDR1 LGHNA and CDR2 YNFKEQ. V shed 3 bases and J shed 0 bases, with 15 bases lying between them. The CDR3 is CASSQGGAYSSYNEQFF. The DNA for the CDR3 is TGTGCCAGCAGCCAGGGGGGGGCCTATAGCTCCTACAATGAGCAGTTCTTC.

The genes are TRBV5-1 and TRBJ2-1, with 7 nucleotides matching TRBD2. The CDR3 contains 15 residues. V was pared by 2 bases and J by 6 bases, with 8 bases of the junction left unmatched. CDR1 is SGHRS, CDR2 YFSETQ, per germline. CDR3: CASSLGSSGTNEQFF. The CDR3 bases are TGCGCCAGCAGCTTAGGTTCCAGCGGGACCAATGAGCAGTTCTTC. Using reference TRBV5-1 and TRBJ2-1 for the parts outside the CDR3, the full variable domain is KAGVTQTPRYLIKTRGQQVTLSCSPISGHRSVSWYQQTPGQGLQFLFEYFSETQRNKGNFPGRFSGRQFSNSRSEMNVSTLELGDSALYLCASSLGSSGTNEQFFGPGTRLTVL.

The genes are TRBV4-2 and TRBJ2-3; D ambiguous. V lost 0 bases and J lost 3, with 13 bases in between. This CDR3 region has 16 residues. Per germline, CDR1 LGHNA and CDR2 YNFKEQ. For the CDR3, the DNA is TGTGCCAGCAGCCAAGAAGTTGGAGCGACTACAGATACGCAGTATTTT. It yields the protein CASSQEVGATTDTQYF.

The chain employs TRBV10-3 and TRBJ1-1, with D possibly TRBD1 on 6 matching bases. The CDR3 has 13 amino acids. Germline loops: CDR1 ENHRY, CDR2 SYGVKD. Between the trimmed V and J ends, which lost 5 bases and 6 bases, there was a span of 13 bases. The CDR3 sequence: CAISSQGVAEAFF. DNA for the CDR3: TGTGCCATCAGTTCACAGGGTGTTGCTGAAGCTTTCTTT.

The chain combines TRBV27 with TRBJ2-7; TRBD2 matches 7 bases. After removal of 8 bases from V and 10 bases from J, the junction contained 11 bases not matched to a gene. Germline values: CDR1 MNHEY, CDR2 SMNVEV (reference sequence). CDR3 length equals 12 residues. The CDR3 protein is CASSGGGPEQYF. In nucleotides, the CDR3 is TGTGCCAGCTCTGGGGGAGGGCCGGAACAGTACTTC.

Written as DNA, the CDR3 is TGTGCCATACGGCCGGAGGGTTCAATAGCCAAAAACATTCAGTACTTC. Protein sequence: CAIRPEGSIAKNIQYF. The chain joins TRBV28 to TRBJ2-4, with a tentative D call TRBD2 (6 bases). This CDR3 has 16 residues. Germline values: CDR1 MDHEN, CDR2 SYDVKM. Trimming removed 10 bases from V and 0 bases from J, with 19 bases in between.

The chain couples TRBV2 to TRBJ2-5; no reliable D call. V was pared by 4 bases and J by 7 bases, with 19 bases between. The germline CDR1 and CDR2 sequences are SNHLY and FYNNEI. The CDR3 extends over 15 amino acids. This CDR3 is CASSAFADIVGTQYF. The CDR3 coding sequence is TGTGCCAGCAGTGCCTTCGCGGATATAGTGGGGACCCAGTACTTC. Full variable domain (remainder filled in from reference TRBV2 and TRBJ2-5): EPEVTQTPSHQVTQMGQEVILRCVPISNHLYFYWYRQILGQKVEFLVSFYNNEISEKSEIFDDQFSVERPDGSNFTLKIRSTKLEDSAMYFCASSAFADIVGTQYFGPGTRLLVL.

The chain combines TRBV5-1 with TRBJ2-5; D is undetermined. Per the germline V gene, CDR1 is SGHRS and CDR2 is YFSETQ. The CDR3 extends over 13 amino acids. Deletions cut 1 base from V and 3 bases from J, with 7 bases between. The CDR3 coding sequence is TGCGCCAGCAGCTTGACCCCTGAAGAGACCCAGTACTTC. Its protein product is CASSLTPEETQYF.